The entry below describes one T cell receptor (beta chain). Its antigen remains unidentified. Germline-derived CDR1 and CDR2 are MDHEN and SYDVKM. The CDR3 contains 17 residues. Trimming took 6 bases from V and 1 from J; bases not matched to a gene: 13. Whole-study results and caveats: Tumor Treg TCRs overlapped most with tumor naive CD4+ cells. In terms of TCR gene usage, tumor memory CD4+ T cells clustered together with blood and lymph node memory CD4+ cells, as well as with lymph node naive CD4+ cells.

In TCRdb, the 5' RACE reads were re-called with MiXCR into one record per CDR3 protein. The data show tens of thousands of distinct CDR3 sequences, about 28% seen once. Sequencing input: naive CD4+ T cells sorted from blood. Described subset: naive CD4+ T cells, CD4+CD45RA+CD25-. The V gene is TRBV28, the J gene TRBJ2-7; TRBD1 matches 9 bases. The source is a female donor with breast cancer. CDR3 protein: CASSRPSGTGISYEQYF. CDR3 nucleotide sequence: TGTGCCAGCAGCCGTCCATCCGGGACAGGGATATCCTACGAGCAGTACTTC.